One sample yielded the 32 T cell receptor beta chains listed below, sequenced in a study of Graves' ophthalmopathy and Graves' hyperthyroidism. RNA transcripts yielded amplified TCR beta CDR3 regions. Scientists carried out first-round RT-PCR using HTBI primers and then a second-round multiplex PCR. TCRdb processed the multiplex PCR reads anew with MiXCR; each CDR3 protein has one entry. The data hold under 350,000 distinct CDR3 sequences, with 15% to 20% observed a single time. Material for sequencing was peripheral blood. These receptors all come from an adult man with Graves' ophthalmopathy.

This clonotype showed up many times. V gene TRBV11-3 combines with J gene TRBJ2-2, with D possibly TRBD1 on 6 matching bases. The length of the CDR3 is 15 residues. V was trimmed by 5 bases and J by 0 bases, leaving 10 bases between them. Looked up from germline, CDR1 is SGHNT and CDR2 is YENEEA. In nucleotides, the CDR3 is TGTGCCAGCAGCACGGGACATACGAACACCGGGGAGCTGTTTTTT. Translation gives CASSTGHTNTGELFF.

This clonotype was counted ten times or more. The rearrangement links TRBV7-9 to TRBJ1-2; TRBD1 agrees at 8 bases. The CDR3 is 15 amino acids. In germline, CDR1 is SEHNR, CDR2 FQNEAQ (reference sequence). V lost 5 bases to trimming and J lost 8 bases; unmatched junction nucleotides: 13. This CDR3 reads CASSVLGDRIVGYTF. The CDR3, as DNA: TGTGCCAGCAGCGTGCTCGGGGACAGGATTGTCGGCTACACCTTC.

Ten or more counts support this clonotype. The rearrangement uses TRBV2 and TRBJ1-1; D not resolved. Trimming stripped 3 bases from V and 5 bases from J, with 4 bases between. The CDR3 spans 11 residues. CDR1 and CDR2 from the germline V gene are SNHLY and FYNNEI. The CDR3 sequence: CASSEVTEAFF. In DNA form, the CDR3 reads TGTGCCAGCAGTGAGGTGACTGAAGCTTTCTTT.

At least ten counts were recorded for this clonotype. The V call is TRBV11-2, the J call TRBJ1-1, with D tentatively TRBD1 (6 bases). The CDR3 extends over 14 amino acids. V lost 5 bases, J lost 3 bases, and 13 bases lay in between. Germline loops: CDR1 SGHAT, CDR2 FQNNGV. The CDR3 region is CASSDPGVHTEAFF. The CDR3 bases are TGTGCCAGCAGCGACCCAGGGGTTCACACTGAAGCTTTCTTT.

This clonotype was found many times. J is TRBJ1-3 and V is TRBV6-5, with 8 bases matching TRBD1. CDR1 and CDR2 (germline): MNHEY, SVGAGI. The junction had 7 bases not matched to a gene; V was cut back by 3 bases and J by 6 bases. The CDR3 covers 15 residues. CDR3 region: CASSYKSTGANTIYF. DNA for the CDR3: TGTGCCAGCAGTTATAAGTCGACAGGGGCAAACACCATATATTTT.

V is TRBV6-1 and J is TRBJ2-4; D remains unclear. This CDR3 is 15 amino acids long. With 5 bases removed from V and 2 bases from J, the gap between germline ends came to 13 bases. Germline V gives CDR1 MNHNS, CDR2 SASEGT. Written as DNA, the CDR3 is TGTGCCAGCAGTAGCCAGTGGAACTCCAAAAACATTCAGTACTTC. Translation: CASSSQWNSKNIQYF.

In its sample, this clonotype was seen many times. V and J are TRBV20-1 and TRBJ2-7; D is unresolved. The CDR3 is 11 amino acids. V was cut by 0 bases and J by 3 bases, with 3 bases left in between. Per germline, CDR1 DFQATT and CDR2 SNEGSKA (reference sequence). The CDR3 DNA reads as TGCAGTGCTAGAGACAACTACGAGCAGTACTTC. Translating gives CSARDNYEQYF.

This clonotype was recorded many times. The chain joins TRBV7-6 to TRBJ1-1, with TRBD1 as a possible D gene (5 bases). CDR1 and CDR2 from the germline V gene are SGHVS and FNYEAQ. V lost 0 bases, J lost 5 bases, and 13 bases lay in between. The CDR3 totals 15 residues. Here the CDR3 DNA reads TGTGCCAGCAGCTTAGCGCAGGGTTCTCGGACTGAAGCTTTCTTT. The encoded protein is CASSLAQGSRTEAFF.

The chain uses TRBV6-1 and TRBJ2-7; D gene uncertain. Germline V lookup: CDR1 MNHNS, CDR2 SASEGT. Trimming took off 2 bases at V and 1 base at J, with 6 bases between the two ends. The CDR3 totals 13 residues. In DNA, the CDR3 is TGTGCCAGCAGTGAATATGGTTCCTACGAGCAGTACTTC. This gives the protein CASSEYGSYEQYF.

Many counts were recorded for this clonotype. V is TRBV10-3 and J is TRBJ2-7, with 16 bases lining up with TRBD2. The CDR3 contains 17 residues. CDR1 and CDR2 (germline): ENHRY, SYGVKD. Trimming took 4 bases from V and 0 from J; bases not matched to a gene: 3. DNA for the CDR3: TGTGCCATCAGTGGGGGGACTAGCGGGAGGGCCTCCTACGAGCAGTACTTC. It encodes CAISGGTSGRASYEQYF.

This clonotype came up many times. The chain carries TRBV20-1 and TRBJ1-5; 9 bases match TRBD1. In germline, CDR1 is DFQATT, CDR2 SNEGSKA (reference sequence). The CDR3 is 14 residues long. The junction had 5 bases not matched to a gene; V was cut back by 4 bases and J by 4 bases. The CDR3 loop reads CSAKGQGRNQPQHF. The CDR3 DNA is TGCAGTGCTAAGGGACAGGGCCGGAATCAGCCCCAGCATTTT.

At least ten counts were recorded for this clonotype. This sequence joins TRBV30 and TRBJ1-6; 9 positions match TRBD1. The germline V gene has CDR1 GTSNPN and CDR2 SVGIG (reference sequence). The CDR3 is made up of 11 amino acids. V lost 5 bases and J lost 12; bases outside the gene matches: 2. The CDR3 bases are TGTGCCTGGGGGGACAGGGAACCCCTCCACTTT. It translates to CAWGDREPLHF.

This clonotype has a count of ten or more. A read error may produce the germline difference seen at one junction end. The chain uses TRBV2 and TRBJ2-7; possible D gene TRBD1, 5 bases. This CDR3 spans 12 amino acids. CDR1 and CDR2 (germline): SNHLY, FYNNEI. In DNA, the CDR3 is TGTGCCAGCCGTGACCAGGGAATCGAGCAGTACTTC. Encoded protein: CASRDQGIEQYF.

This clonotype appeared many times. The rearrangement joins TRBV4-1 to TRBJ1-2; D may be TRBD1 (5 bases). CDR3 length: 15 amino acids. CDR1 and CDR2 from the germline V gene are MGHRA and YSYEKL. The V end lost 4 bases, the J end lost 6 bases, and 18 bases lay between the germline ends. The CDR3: CASSPRKGETNGYTF. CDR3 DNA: TGCGCCAGCAGCCCTCGCAAAGGGGAAACTAATGGCTACACCTTC.

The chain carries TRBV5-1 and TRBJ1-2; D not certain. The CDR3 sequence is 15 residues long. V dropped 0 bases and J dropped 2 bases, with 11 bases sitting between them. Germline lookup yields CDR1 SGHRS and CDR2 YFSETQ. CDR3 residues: CASSLGRAGNYGYTF. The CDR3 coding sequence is TGCGCCAGCAGCTTGGGAAGGGCCGGGAACTATGGCTACACCTTC.

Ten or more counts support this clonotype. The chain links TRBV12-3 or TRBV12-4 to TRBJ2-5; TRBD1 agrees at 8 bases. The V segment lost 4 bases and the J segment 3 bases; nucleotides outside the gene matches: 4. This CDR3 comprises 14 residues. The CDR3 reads CASSYYRGEETQYF. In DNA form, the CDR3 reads TGTGCCAGCAGTTACTACAGGGGGGAAGAGACCCAGTACTTC.

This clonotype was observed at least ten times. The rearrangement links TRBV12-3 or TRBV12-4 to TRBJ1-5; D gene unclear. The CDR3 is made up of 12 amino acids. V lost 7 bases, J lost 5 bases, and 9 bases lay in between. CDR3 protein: CASTVNYQPQHF. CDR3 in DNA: TGTGCCAGCACAGTCAATTATCAGCCCCAGCATTTT.

CDR3 loop: CASSVEWSARSSTGELFF. Here the CDR3 DNA reads TGTGCCAGCAGTGTCGAATGGTCGGCTAGATCGTCCACCGGGGAGCTGTTTTTT. The chain uses TRBV2 and TRBJ2-2; D not resolved. This CDR3 has 18 residues. The V end was cut by 4 bases, the J end by 4 bases, with 22 bases between. From germline, CDR1 is SNHLY and CDR2 FYNNEI.

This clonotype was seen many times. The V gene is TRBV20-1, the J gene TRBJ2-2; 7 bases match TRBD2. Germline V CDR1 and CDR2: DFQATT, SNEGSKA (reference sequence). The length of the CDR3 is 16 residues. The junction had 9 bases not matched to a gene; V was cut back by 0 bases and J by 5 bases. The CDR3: CSARDLERGLTGELFF. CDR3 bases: TGCAGTGCTAGAGATCTTGAGCGGGGTCTAACCGGGGAGCTGTTTTTT.

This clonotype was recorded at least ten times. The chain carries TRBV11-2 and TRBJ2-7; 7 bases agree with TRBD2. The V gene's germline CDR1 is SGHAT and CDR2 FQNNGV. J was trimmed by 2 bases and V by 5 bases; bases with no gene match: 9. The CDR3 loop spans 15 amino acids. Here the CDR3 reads CASSPRGAGPYEQYF. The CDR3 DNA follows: TGTGCCAGCAGCCCCCGGGGAGCGGGACCCTACGAGCAGTACTTC.

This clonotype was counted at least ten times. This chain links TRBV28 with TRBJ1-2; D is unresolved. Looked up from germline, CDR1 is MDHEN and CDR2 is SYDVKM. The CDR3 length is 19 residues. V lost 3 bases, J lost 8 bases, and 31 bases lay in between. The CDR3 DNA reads TGTGCCAGCAGTTTCGTCGACGGAACGAGAATGGCAAATCTGGGGGGCTACACCTTC. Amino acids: CASSFVDGTRMANLGGYTF.

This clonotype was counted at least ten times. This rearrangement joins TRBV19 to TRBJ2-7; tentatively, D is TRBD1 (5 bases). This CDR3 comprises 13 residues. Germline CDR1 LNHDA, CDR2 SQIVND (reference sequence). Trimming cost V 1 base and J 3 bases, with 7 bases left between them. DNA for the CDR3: TGTGCCAGTAGTATAGCGCAGGGCTACGAGCAGTACTTC. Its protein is CASSIAQGYEQYF.

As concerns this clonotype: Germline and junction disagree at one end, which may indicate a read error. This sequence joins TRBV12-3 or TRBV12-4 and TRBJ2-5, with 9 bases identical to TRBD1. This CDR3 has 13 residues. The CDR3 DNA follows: TGTGCCAGCACCCCGACAGGGGGAGGGACCCGGTACTTC. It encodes CASTPTGGGTRYF.

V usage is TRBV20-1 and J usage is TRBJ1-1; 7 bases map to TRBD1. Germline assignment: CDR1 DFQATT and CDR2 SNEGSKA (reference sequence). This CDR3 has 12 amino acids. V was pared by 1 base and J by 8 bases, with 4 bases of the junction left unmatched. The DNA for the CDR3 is TGCAGTGCTAGAGGTAGACAGGGAGAAGCTTTCTTT. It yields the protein CSARGRQGEAFF.

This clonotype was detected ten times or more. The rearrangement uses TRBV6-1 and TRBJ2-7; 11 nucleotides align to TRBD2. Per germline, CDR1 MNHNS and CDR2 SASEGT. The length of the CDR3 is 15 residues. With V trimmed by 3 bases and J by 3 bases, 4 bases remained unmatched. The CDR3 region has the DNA TGTGCCAGCAGTGAGCCGGGACTAGCGGTCTACGAGCAGTACTTC. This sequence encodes CASSEPGLAVYEQYF.

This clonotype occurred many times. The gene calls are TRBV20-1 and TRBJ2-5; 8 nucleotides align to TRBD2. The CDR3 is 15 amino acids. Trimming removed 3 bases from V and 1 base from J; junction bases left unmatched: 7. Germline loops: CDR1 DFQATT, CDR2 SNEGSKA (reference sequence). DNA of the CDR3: TGCAGTGCTAGGTCCGCGGGGGGCGTCCAAGAGACCCAGTACTTC. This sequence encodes CSARSAGGVQETQYF.

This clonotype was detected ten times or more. The chain's CDR3 is CSARDPPGTSGSTGAKNIQYF. The CDR3 DNA is TGCAGTGCTAGAGATCCACCTGGGACTAGCGGTTCGACGGGGGCCAAAAACATTCAGTACTTC. This chain joins TRBV20-1 and TRBJ2-4; 11 bases line up with TRBD2. The CDR3 is 21 residues long. V shed 0 bases and J 1 base; nucleotides not matched to a gene: 17. In germline, CDR1 is DFQATT, CDR2 SNEGSKA (reference sequence).

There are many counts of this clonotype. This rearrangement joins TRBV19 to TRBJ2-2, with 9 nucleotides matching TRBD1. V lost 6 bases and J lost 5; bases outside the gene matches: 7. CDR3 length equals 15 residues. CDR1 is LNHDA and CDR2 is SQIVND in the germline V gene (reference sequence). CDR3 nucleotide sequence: TGTGCCAGTAGAACCGGGACAGGGAAGACCGGGGAGCTGTTTTTT. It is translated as CASRTGTGKTGELFF.

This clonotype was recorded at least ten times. The chain's CDR3 is CASTPSGDTFYGYTF. The DNA of the CDR3 is TGTGCCAGCACCCCCTCCGGTGATACATTCTATGGCTACACCTTC. The chain carries TRBV6-2 or TRBV6-3 and TRBJ1-2; D call uncertain. Germline CDR1 is MNHEY and CDR2 is SVGEGT. The CDR3 contains 15 residues. Deletions cut 7 bases from V and 4 bases from J, with 19 bases between.

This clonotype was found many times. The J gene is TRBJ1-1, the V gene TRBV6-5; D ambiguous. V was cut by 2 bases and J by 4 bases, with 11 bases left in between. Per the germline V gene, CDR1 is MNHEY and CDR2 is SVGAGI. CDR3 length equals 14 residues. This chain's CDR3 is CASSYAQTATEAFF. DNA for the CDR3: TGTGCCAGCAGTTACGCGCAGACCGCCACTGAAGCTTTCTTT.

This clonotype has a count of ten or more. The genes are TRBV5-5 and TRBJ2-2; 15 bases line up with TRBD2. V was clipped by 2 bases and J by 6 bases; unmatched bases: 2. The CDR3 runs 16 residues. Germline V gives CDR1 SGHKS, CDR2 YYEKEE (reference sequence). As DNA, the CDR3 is TGTGCCAGCAGCTTCGGGACTAGCGGGAGGCCCGGGGAGCTGTTTTTT. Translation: CASSFGTSGRPGELFF.

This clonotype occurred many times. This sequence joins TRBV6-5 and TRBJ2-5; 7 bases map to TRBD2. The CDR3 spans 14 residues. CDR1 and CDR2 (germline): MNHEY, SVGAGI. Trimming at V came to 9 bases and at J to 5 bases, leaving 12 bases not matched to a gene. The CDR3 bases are TGTGCCAGTGCCTGGACTAGTCTTGCGGAGACCCAGTACTTC. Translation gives CASAWTSLAETQYF.